The 29 T cell receptor beta chains reported below all come from one sample, sequenced in a study of identical twins. From the 5' RACE reads, TCRdb called clonotypes with MiXCR, one entry per CDR3 protein. The data hold hundreds of thousands of distinct CDR3 sequences, with about 9.4% observed a single time. These sequences were also reported in another study, on yellow fever vaccine responses in identical twins.

Sequenced material: PBMCs. Receptors originate from a woman between 18 and 30 years old in good health.

This clonotype turned up a few times. The chain employs TRBV5-7 and TRBJ2-1; no firm D call. TRBV5-7 is annotated as an ORF whose role is uncertain. The V end lost 0 bases, the J end lost 3 bases, and 16 bases lay between the germline ends. The CDR3 is made up of 17 amino acids. CDR3 region: CASSLVRPESFYNEQFF. CDR3 in DNA: TGTGCCAGCAGCTTGGTTCGGCCAGAGAGCTTCTACAATGAGCAGTTCTTC.

This clonotype was detected a few times. The chain has TRBV30 and TRBJ2-1; D call uncertain. Germline CDR1 is GTSNPN and CDR2 is SVGIG (reference sequence). Trimming removed 7 bases at V and 13 bases at J, with 11 bases between. The CDR3 sequence is 9 residues long. CDR3 sequence reads: CALEFHQFF. The CDR3 nucleotides read TGTGCCTTAGAATTTCACCAGTTCTTC.

This clonotype has a count of ten or more. V gene TRBV12-3 or TRBV12-4 combines with J gene TRBJ2-7, with D perhaps TRBD1 (6 bases). The CDR3 has 15 residues. Trimming cost V 4 bases and J 2 bases, with 15 bases left between them. The CDR3 region is CASSYATGLTYEQYF. CDR3 sequence (DNA): TGTGCCAGCAGTTATGCGACAGGATTGACCTACGAGCAGTACTTC.

The sample holds a few counts of this clonotype. The chain has TRBV7-9 and TRBJ1-6; D gene uncertain. Per the germline V gene, CDR1 is SEHNR and CDR2 is FQNEAQ (reference sequence). V shed 4 bases and J shed 14 bases, with 9 bases lying between them. The CDR3 is made up of 11 amino acids. The CDR3 nucleotides are TGTGCCAGCAGCTCTAAGGTGGCCCTCCACTTT. As protein: CASSSKVALHF.

This clonotype came up a few times. This chain links TRBV4-3 with TRBJ2-7, with TRBD2 matching over 9 bases. The CDR3 has 17 amino acids. Trimming removed 0 bases from V and 1 base from J; junction bases left unmatched: 7. Germline V lookup: CDR1 LGHNA, CDR2 YSLEER. The CDR3 DNA is TGCGCCAGCAGCCAAGATCAGGCGGGAGGGGCGTCCTACGAGCAGTACTTC. It encodes CASSQDQAGGASYEQYF.

The chain employs TRBV20-1 and TRBJ2-7; D is unresolved. The V and J ends lost 2 bases and 3 bases respectively, with 17 bases between them. The germline V gene has CDR1 DFQATT and CDR2 SNEGSKA (reference sequence). The length of the CDR3 is 15 residues. Here the CDR3 DNA reads TGCAGTGCTAGAAACTTAGACTCCTCGGGCTACGAGCAGTACTTC. Translation gives CSARNLDSSGYEQYF.

The chain employs TRBV28 and TRBJ2-1, with 9 positions matching TRBD2. The CDR3 consists of 14 residues. Unmatched junction bases numbered 7, after V lost 6 bases and J lost 7 bases. The germline CDR1 and CDR2 sequences are MDHEN and SYDVKM. For the CDR3, the DNA is TGTGCCAGCAGCTGGCGGGAGGGCCAGAATGAGCAGTTCTTC. It yields the protein CASSWREGQNEQFF.

The chain combines TRBV7-9 with TRBJ1-6; D gene ambiguous. This CDR3 comprises 14 residues. With 4 bases removed from V and 8 bases from J, the gap between germline ends came to 12 bases. Germline CDR1 SEHNR, CDR2 FQNEAQ (reference sequence). The CDR3 spells CASSSTRSDSPLHF. For the CDR3, the DNA is TGTGCCAGCAGCTCGACCCGTTCCGATTCACCCCTCCACTTT.

This clonotype was detected ten times or more. The chain combines TRBV7-9 with TRBJ2-5; D perhaps matches TRBD2 (5 bases). The CDR3 loop spans 13 amino acids. V was clipped by 4 bases and J by 5 bases, with 11 bases between them. Looked up from germline, CDR1 is SEHNR and CDR2 is FQNEAQ (reference sequence). The CDR3 nucleotides are TGTGCCAGCAGCTCAACATCGGGGGAGACCCAGTACTTC. Protein: CASSSTSGETQYF.

The chain combines TRBV5-1 with TRBJ2-1; D not certain. The CDR3 is 15 amino acids. The germline gives CDR1 SGHRS, CDR2 YFSETQ. V lost 1 base, J lost 2 bases, and 10 bases lay in between. Here the CDR3 DNA reads TGCGCCAGCAGCTTGCGACAAGCACCCTACAATGAGCAGTTCTTC. It encodes CASSLRQAPYNEQFF.

This clonotype occurred a few times. J is TRBJ1-2 and V is TRBV10-2, with D possibly being TRBD1 (6 bases). V shed 6 bases and J shed 4 bases, with 15 bases lying between them. This CDR3 contains 14 residues. Germline CDR1 is WSHSY and CDR2 is SAAADI. The CDR3, as DNA: TGCGCCAGCAGAGAGGGGGGAGGAGGCTATGGCTACACCTTC. Translation: CASREGGGGYGYTF.

This clonotype was found many times. V and J are TRBV7-9 and TRBJ2-5, with D perhaps matching TRBD1 (5 bases). V was cut by 2 bases and J by 3 bases, with 10 bases left in between. The CDR3 length is 14 residues. CDR1 and CDR2 from the germline V gene are SEHNR and FQNEAQ (reference sequence). The DNA of the CDR3 is TGTGCCAGCAGCTTATTTTCAGGGAAAGAGACCCAGTACTTC. It encodes CASSLFSGKETQYF. The variable domain in full, with the rest retrieved from reference TRBV7-9 and TRBJ2-5, is DTGVSQNPRHKITKRGQNVTFRCDPISEHNRLYWYRQTLGQGPEFLTYFQNEAQLEKSRLLSDRFSAERPKGSFSTLEIQRTEQGDSAMYLCASSLFSGKETQYFGPGTRLLVL.

This clonotype was seen a handful of times. The chain recombines TRBV4-3 with TRBJ2-7; the match to TRBD2 covers 12 bases. The CDR3 totals 23 residues. The junction had 23 bases not matched to a gene; V was cut back by 0 bases and J by 2 bases. Germline V gene sequence: CDR1 LGHNA, CDR2 YSLEER. The CDR3 coding sequence is TGCGCCAGCAGCCAAGATATTATACAGATAAAGGAACTAGCGGGAGGCCCCCCCTACGAGCAGTACTTC. The encoded protein is CASSQDIIQIKELAGGPPYEQYF.

A few counts support this clonotype. The chain joins TRBV5-1 to TRBJ1-3, with D possibly TRBD1 on 5 matching bases. There are 11 residues in the CDR3. Germline V gene lookup returns CDR1 SGHRS and CDR2 YFSETQ. The germline V and J ends were trimmed by 7 bases and 4 bases, with 6 bases remaining between them. CDR3 amino acids: CASQGGNTIYF. The CDR3 nucleotides read TGCGCCAGCCAGGGAGGAAACACCATATATTTT.

V usage is TRBV19 and J usage is TRBJ2-5; D perhaps matches TRBD1 (5 bases). Germline values: CDR1 LNHDA, CDR2 SQIVND (reference sequence). The CDR3 has 12 amino acids. The V end lost 4 bases, the J end lost 2 bases, and 5 bases lay between the germline ends. The CDR3 sequence: CASSKGQETQYF. In nucleotides, the CDR3 is TGTGCCAGTAGTAAGGGGCAAGAGACCCAGTACTTC.

The table lists this clonotype with a few counts. The rearrangement links TRBV20-1 to TRBJ2-5; D possibly corresponds to TRBD2 (6 bases). This CDR3 has 14 residues. Germline V gives CDR1 DFQATT, CDR2 SNEGSKA (reference sequence). Trimming shortened V by 3 bases and J by 5 bases, and 16 bases separated the two germline ends. CDR3 amino acids: CSASGGEALETQYF. The CDR3 DNA sequence: TGCAGTGCTAGTGGTGGGGAGGCTCTGGAGACCCAGTACTTC.

This clonotype was counted a few times. This chain joins TRBV12-3 or TRBV12-4 and TRBJ1-4, with 8 bases that match TRBD1. CDR3 length: 15 amino acids. The V segment lost 5 bases and the J segment 5 bases; nucleotides outside the gene matches: 7. The CDR3 coding sequence is TGTGCCAGCAGTCCTCGGGCAGGGGGCAATGAAAAACTGTTTTTT. The encoded protein is CASSPRAGGNEKLFF.

This clonotype was counted between two and nine times. This chain connects TRBV14 to TRBJ2-3, with 7 bases aligning to TRBD2. Germline trimming cut 1 base from V and 4 bases from J; bases unmatched to any gene: 14. The CDR3 length is 18 residues. CDR1 and CDR2 (germline): SGHDN, FVKESK. The CDR3 DNA reads as TGTGCCAGCAGCCAAGGCGGCCCCCGCGGGAGAAGGGCAGATACGCAGTATTTT. Protein: CASSQGGPRGRRADTQYF.

The rearrangement joins TRBV27 to TRBJ2-7; 7 nucleotides match TRBD2. CDR1 is MNHEY and CDR2 is SMNVEV in the germline V gene (reference sequence). The V and J ends lost 2 bases and 2 bases, in that order; junction bases with no gene match: 6. The CDR3 runs to 15 residues. CDR3 region: CASSLAGDYTYEQYF. The CDR3 DNA is TGTGCCAGCAGTTTAGCCGGGGACTATACCTACGAGCAGTACTTC.

This clonotype was detected ten times or more. V is TRBV5-1 and J is TRBJ2-7, with D possibly being TRBD2 (5 bases). The CDR3 sequence is 13 residues long. The germline V gene has CDR1 SGHRS and CDR2 YFSETQ. V gave up 5 bases and J gave up 6 bases, with 15 bases separating them. DNA of the CDR3: TGCGCCAGCAGTAGAGTTGGAGAGGGCGAGCAGTACTTC. This encodes CASSRVGEGEQYF.

This clonotype was detected many times. The rearrangement joins TRBV12-3 or TRBV12-4 to TRBJ2-3; D perhaps matches TRBD2 (6 bases). The germline V and J ends were trimmed by 1 base and 2 bases, with 13 bases remaining between them. The length of the CDR3 is 16 residues. CDR3 amino acids: CASSLESSVPTDTQYF. In DNA form, the CDR3 reads TGTGCCAGCAGTTTAGAATCTAGCGTGCCCACAGATACGCAGTATTTT.

The CDR3 spells CAWSEDRANGYTF. The DNA of the CDR3 is TGTGCCTGGAGTGAAGACAGGGCGAATGGCTACACCTTC. The rearrangement joins TRBV30 to TRBJ1-2; 7 bases are a match to TRBD1. This CDR3 region has 13 residues. Germline V gene lookup returns CDR1 GTSNPN and CDR2 SVGIG (reference sequence). V lost 1 base and J lost 6; bases outside the gene matches: 5.

With regard to this clonotype: At one end, the junction sequence differs from germline, possibly due to a read error. The chain uses TRBV7-7 and TRBJ2-5, with 8 bases aligning to TRBD1. The CDR3 contains 13 residues. The germline CDR1 and CDR2 sequences are SSHAT and FNYEAQ (reference sequence). The DNA for the CDR3 is TGTGCTAGCAGCTCAGGGGGCGCGGAGACCCAGTACTTC. The encoded protein is CASSSGGAETQYF. Combining the CDR3 with reference TRBV7-7 and TRBJ2-5 gives the whole variable domain GAGVSQSPRYKVTKRGQDVTLRCDPISSHATLYWYQQALGQGPEFLTYFNYEAQPDKSGLPSDRFSAERPEGSISTLTIQRTEQRDSAMYRCASSSGGAETQYFGPGTRLLVL.

CDR3 nucleotides: TGTGCCAGCAGTTTAAAGGGGGACGAGCAGTACTTC. Protein sequence: CASSLKGDEQYF. The chain joins TRBV12-3 or TRBV12-4 to TRBJ2-7, with D perhaps matching TRBD1 (6 bases). Between the trimmed V and J ends, which lost 2 bases and 5 bases, there was a span of 7 bases. The CDR3 loop spans 12 amino acids.

This clonotype was counted only a few times. The genes are TRBV29-1 and TRBJ2-3; D call uncertain. The CDR3 covers 14 residues. The germline V and J ends were trimmed by 1 base and 4 bases, with 12 bases remaining between them. Germline CDR1 is SQVTM and CDR2 is ANQGSEA. CDR3 protein: CSVEGVSWADTQYF. In nucleotides, the CDR3 is TGCAGCGTTGAAGGGGTCAGTTGGGCAGATACGCAGTATTTT.

This clonotype occurred many times. This chain uses TRBV3-1 with TRBJ2-1; 9 nucleotides agree with TRBD1. V shed 4 bases, J shed 8 bases, and the junction held 6 bases outside the gene matches. The CDR3 length is 14 residues. Germline assignment: CDR1 LGHDT and CDR2 YNNKEL (reference sequence). The chain's CDR3 is CASSPNRGQDEQFF. CDR3 DNA: TGTGCCAGCAGCCCTAACAGGGGGCAGGATGAGCAGTTCTTC.

This clonotype was found many times. The chain is built from TRBV6-5 and TRBJ2-1; D might be TRBD1 (6 bases). This CDR3 has 13 residues. Trimming shortened V by 0 bases and J by 8 bases, and 8 bases separated the two germline ends. The V gene's germline CDR1 is MNHEY and CDR2 SVGAGI. The CDR3 sequence is CASSYSTGYEQFF. CDR3 DNA sequence: TGTGCCAGCAGTTACTCTACAGGGTATGAGCAGTTCTTC.

The chain combines TRBV20-1 with TRBJ2-3; D not resolved. With 5 bases removed from V and 0 bases from J, the gap between germline ends came to 18 bases. This CDR3 comprises 16 residues. Per the germline V gene, CDR1 is DFQATT and CDR2 is SNEGSKA (reference sequence). The CDR3 DNA reads as TGCAGTGCTGGAAGAGGTCTGGAGAGGAGCACAGATACGCAGTATTTT. It encodes CSAGRGLERSTDTQYF.

V and J are TRBV5-5 and TRBJ2-7; 11 bases fit TRBD1. The V gene end was trimmed by 1 base and the J gene end by 3 bases; junction bases not matched to a gene: 9. This CDR3 has 17 amino acids. CDR1 SGHKS and CDR2 YYEKEE come from the germline V gene (reference sequence). The CDR3, as DNA: TGTGCCAGCAGCTTGTTGTTTAGGACAGGGGGCATCTACGAGCAGTACTTC. This translates into CASSLLFRTGGIYEQYF.